The sample holds one count of the clone carrying this T cell receptor (beta chain). The data are from a study of blood T cell repertoires in COVID-19. As handled by the study authors: Reference gene primer amplification gave estimated nucleated cell counts. The protocol was immunoSEQ multiplex PCR, while the TCRdb copy is restricted to in-frame clones and leaves out a portion. That table supplies the V and J calls and clone size; D and trimming were determined from the DNA. The table has about 270,000 clones, approximately 90% seen once; the top ten hold roughly 2.8%. Per germline, CDR1 LNHDA and CDR2 SQIVND (reference sequence). Trimming removed 5 bases at V and 0 bases at J, with 11 bases between. The CDR3 has 15 amino acids.

The rearrangement uses TRBV19 and TRBJ1-3; D unresolved. The sample comprised PBMCs or T cells enriched from blood (not recorded which). This TCR derives from a man aged 40-49 years who had been exposed to COVID-19. CDR3 nucleotides: TGTGCCAGTAGTTCGACCGGGAGCTCTGGAAACACCATATATTTT. Encoded protein: CASSSTGSSGNTIYF.